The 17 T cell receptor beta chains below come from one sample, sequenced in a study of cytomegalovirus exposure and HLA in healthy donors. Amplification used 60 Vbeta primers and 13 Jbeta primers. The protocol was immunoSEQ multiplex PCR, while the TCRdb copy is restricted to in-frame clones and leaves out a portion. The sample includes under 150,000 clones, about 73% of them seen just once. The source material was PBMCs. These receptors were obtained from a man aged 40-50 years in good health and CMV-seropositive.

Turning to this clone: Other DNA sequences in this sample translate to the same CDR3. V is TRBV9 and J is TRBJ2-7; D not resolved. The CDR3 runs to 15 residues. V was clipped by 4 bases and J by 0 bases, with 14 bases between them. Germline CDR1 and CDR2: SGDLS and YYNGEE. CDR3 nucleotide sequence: TGTGCCAGCAGCCCTAGTGGCGGAAGCTCCTACGAGCAGTACTTC. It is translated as CASSPSGGSSYEQYF.

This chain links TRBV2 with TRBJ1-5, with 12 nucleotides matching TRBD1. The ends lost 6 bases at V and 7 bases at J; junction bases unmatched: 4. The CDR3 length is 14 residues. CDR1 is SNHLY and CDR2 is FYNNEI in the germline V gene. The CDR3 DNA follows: TGTGCCAGCAGAGGGACAGGGGGCGCGCAGCCCCAGCATTTT. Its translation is CASRGTGGAQPQHF.

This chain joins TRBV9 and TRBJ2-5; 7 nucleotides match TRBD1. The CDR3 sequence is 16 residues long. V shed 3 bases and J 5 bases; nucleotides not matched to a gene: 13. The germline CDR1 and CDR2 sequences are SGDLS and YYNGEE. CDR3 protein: CASSATGQTTWETQYF. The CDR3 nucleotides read TGTGCCAGCAGCGCGACGGGACAGACAACATGGGAGACCCAGTACTTC.

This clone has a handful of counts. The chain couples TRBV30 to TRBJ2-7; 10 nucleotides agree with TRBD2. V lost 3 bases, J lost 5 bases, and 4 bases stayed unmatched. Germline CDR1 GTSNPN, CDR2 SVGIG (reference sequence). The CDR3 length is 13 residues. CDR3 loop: CAWSRGTSDEQYF. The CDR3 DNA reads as TGTGCCTGGAGCCGAGGGACTAGCGACGAGCAGTACTTC.

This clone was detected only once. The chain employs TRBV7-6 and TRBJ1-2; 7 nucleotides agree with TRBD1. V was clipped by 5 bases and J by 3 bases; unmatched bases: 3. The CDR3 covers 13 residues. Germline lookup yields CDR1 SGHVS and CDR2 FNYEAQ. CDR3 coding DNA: TGTGCCAGCAGCCCTACAGGGGACTATGGCTACACCTTC. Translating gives CASSPTGDYGYTF.

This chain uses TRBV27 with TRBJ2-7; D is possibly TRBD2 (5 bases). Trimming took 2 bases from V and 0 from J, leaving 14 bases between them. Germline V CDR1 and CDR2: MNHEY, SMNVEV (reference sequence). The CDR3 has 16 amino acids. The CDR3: CASSLSRAESSYEQYF. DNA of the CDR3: TGTGCCAGCAGTTTAAGTAGAGCGGAGAGCTCCTACGAGCAGTACTTC.

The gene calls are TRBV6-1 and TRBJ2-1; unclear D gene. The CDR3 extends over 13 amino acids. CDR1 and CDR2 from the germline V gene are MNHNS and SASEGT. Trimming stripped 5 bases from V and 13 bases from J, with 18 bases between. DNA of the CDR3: TGTGCCAGCAGTCGCTCAGGTCTCCGAAGACAGTTCTTC. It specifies CASSRSGLRRQFF.

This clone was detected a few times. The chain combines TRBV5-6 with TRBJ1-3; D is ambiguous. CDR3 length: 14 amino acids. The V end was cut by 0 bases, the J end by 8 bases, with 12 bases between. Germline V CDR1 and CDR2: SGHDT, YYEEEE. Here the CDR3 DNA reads TGTGCCAGCAGCTTGGTCACGCGGGCGGACACCATATATTTT. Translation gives CASSLVTRADTIYF.

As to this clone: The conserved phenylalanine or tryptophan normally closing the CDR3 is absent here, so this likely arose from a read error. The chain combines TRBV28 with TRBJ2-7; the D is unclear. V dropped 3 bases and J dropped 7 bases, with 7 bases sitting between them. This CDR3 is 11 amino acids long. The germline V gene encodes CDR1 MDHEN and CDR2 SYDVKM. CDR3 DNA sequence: TGTGCCAGCAGTTTTAATTGGGAGCAGTACCTC. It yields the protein CASSFNWEQYL.

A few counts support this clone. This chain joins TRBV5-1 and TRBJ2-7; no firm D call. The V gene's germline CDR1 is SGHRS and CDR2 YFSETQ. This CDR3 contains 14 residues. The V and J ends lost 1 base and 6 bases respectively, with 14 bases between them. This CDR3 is CASSLLSSHTEQYF. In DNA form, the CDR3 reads TGCGCCAGCAGCTTGCTATCCTCTCATACCGAGCAGTACTTC.

CDR3: CASSERGTDTQYF. DNA for the CDR3: TGTGCCAGCAGTGAACGGGGCACAGATACGCAGTATTTT. The chain links TRBV2 to TRBJ2-3; D is unclear. Trimming took off 2 bases at V and 1 base at J, with 4 bases between the two ends. The V gene's germline CDR1 is SNHLY and CDR2 FYNNEI. This CDR3 is built from 13 residues.

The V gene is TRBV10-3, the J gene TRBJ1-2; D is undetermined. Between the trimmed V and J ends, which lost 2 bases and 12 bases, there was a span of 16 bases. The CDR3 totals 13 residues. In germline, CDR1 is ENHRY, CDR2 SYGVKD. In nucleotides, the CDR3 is TGTGCCATCAGTGAGGGGCAGGTCGACCGGCACACCTTC. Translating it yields CAISEGQVDRHTF.

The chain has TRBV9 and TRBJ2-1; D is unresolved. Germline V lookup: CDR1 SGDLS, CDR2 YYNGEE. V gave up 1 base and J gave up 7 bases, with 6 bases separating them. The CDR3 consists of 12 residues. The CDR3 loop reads CASSVNGNEQFF. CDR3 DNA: TGTGCCAGCAGCGTAAACGGTAATGAGCAGTTCTTC.

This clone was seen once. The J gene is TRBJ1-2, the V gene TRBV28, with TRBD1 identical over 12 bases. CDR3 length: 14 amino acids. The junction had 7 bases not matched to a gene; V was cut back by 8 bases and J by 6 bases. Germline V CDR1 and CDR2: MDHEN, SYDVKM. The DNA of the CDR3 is TGTGCCAGCGAGGGGACAGGGGGCGTAAATGGCTACACCTTC. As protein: CASEGTGGVNGYTF.

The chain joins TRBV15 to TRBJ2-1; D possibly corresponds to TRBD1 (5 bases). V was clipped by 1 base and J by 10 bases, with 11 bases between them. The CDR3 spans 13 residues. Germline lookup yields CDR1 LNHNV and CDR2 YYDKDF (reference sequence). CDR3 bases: TGTGCCACCAGCAGAGGCAGGGTAGGAGAGCAGTTCTTC. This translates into CATSRGRVGEQFF.

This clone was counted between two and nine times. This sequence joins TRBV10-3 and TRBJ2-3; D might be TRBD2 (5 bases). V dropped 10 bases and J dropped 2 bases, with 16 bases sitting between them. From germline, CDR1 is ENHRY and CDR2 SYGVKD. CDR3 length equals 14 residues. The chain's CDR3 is CATRKDLYTDTQYF. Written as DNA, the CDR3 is TGTGCCACCCGCAAGGACTTATACACAGATACGCAGTATTTT.

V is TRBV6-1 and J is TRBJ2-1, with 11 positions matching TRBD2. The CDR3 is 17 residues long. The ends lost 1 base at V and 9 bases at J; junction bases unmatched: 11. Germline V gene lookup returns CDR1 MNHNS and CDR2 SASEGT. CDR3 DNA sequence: TGTGCCAGCAGTGAAGACGGACTAGCGGGTCCTTGGGGTGAGCAGTTCTTC. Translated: CASSEDGLAGPWGEQFF.